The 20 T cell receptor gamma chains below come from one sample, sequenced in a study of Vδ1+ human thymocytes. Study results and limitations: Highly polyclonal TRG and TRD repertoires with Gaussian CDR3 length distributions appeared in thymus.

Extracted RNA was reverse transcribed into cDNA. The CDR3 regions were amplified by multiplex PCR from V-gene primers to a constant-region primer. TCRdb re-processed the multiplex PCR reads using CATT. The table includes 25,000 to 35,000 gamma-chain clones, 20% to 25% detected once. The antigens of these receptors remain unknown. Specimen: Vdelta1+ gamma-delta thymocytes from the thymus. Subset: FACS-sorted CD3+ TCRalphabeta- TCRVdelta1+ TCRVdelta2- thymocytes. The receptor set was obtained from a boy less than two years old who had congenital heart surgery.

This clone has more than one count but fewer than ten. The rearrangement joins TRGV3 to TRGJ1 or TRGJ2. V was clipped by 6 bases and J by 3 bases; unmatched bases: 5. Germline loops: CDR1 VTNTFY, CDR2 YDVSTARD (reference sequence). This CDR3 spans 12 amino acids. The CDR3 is CATWLSYYKKLF. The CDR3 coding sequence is TGTGCCACCTGGTTAAGTTATTATAAGAAACTCTTT.

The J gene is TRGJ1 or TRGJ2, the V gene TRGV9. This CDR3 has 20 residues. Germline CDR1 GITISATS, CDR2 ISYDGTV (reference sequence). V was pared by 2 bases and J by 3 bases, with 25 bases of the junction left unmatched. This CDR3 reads CALWEDPGQQNPEGYYKKLF. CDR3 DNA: TGTGCCTTGTGGGAGGATCCCGGTCAACAAAACCCCGAGGGTTATTATAAGAAACTCTTT.

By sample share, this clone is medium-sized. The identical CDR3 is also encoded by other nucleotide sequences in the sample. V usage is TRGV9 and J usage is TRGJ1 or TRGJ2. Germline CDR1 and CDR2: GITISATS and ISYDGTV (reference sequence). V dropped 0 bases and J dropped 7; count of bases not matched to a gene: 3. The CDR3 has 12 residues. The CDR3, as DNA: TGTGCCTTGTGGGAGGTGGAGTATAAGAAACTCTTT. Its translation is CALWEVEYKKLF.

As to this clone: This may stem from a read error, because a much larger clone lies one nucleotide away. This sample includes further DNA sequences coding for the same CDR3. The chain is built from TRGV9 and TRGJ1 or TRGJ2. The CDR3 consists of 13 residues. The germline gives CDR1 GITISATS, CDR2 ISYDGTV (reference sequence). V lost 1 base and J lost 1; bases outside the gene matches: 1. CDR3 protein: CALWEVNYYKKLF. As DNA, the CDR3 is TGTGCCTTGTGGGAGGTAAATTATTATAAGAAACTCTTT.

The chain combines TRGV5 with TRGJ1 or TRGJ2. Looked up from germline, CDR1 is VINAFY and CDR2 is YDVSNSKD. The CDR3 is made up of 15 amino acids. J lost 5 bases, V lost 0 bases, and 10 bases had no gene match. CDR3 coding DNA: TGTGCCACCTGGGACAGGCCAAGTAGACATTATAAGAAACTCTTT. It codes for CATWDRPSRHYKKLF.

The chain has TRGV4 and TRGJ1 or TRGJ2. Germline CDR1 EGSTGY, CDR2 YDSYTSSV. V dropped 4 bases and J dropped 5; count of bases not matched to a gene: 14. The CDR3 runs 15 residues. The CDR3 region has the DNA TGTGCCACCTGGGACGGCCCCGCGTGGGATTATAAGAAACTCTTT. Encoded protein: CATWDGPAWDYKKLF.

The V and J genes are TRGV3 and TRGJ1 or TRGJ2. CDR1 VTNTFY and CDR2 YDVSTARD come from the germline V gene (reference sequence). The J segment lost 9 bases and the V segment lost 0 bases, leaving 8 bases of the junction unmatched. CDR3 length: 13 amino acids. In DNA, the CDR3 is TGTGCCACCTGGGACAGGCCCGGGAGTAAGAAACTCTTT. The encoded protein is CATWDRPGSKKLF.

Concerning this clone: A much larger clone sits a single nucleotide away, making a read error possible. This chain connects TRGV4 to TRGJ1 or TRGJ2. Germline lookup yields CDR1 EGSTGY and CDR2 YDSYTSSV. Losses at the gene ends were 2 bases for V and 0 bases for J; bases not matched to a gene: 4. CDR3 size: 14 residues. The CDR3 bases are TGTGCCACCTGGGATGACCCGAATTATTATAAGAAACTCTTT. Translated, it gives CATWDDPNYYKKLF.

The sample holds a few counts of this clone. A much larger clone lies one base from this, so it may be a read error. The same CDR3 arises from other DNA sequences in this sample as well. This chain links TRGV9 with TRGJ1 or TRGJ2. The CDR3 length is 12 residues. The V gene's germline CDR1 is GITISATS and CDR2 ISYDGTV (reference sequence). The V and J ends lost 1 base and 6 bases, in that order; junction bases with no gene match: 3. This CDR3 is CALWEVGYKKLF. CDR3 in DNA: TGTGCCTTGTGGGAGGTTGGTTATAAGAAACTCTTT.

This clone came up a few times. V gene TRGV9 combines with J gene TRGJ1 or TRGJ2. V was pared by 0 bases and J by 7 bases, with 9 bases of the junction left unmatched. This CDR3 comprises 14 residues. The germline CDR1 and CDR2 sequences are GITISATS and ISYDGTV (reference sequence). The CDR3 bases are TGTGCCTTGTGGGAGGTGCTTTTTGGGTATAAGAAACTCTTT. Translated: CALWEVLFGYKKLF.

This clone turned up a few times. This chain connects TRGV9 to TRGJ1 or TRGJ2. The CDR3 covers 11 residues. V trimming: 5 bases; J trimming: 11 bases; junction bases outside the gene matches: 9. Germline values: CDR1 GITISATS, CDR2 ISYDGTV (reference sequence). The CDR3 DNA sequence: TGTGCCTTGTGGGCCAAAGGACAGAAACTCTTT. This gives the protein CALWAKGQKLF.

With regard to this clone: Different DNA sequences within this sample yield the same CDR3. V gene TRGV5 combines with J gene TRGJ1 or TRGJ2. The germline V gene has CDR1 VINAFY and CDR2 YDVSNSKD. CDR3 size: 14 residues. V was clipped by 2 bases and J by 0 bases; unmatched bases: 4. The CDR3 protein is CATWDKPNYYKKLF. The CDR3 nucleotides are TGTGCCACCTGGGACAAACCGAATTATTATAAGAAACTCTTT.

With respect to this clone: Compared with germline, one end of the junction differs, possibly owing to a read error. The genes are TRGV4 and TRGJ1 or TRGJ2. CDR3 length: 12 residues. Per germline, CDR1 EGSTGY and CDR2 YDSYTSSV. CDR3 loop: CATWEQTKKKLF. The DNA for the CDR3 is TGCGCCACCTGGGAACAAACGAAAAAGAAACTCTTT.

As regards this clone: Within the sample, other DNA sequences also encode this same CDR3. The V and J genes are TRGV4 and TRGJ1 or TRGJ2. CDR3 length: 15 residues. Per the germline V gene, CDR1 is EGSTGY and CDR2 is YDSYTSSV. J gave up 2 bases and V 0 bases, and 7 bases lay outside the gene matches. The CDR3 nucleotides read TGTGCCACCTGGGATGGGCCCGTAGATTATTATAAGAAACTCTTT. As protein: CATWDGPVDYYKKLF.

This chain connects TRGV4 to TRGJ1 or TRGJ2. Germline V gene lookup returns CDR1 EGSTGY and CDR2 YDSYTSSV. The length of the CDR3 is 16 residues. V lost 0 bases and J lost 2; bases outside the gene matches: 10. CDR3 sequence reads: CATWDGAGRDYYKKLF. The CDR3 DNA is TGTGCCACCTGGGATGGGGCGGGAAGGGATTATTATAAGAAACTCTTT.

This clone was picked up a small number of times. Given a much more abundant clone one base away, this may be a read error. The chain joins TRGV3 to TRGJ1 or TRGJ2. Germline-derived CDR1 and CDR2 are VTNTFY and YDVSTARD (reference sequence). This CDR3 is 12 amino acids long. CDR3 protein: CATWGRLYKKLF. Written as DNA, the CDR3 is TGTGCCACCTGGGGCAGGCTCTATAAGAAACTCTTT.

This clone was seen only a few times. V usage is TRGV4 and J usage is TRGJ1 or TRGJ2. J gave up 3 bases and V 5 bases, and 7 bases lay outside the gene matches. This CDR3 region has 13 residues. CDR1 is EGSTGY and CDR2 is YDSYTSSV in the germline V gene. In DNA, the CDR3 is TGTGCCACCTGGGCGAAATTTTATTATAAGAAACTCTTT. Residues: CATWAKFYYKKLF.

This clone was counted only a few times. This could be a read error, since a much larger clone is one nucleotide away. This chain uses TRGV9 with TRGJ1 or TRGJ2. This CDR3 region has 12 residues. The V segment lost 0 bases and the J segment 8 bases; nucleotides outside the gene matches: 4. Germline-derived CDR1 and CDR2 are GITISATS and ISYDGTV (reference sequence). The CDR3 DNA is TGTGCCTTGTGGGAGGTGCACCATAAGAAACTCTTT. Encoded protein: CALWEVHHKKLF.

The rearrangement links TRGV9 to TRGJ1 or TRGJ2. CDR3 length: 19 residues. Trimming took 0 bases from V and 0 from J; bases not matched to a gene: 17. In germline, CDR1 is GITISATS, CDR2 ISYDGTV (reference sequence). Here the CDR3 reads CALWEVRTPTHSNYYKKLF. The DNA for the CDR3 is TGTGCCTTGTGGGAGGTGCGGACTCCAACCCATTCGAATTATTATAAGAAACTCTTT.

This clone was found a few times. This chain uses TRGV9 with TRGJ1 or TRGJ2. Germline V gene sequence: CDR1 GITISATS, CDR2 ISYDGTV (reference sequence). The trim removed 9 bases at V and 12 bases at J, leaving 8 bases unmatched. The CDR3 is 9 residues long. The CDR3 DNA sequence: TGTGCCTTGGGGTCCAGGAAACTCTTT. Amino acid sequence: CALGSRKLF.